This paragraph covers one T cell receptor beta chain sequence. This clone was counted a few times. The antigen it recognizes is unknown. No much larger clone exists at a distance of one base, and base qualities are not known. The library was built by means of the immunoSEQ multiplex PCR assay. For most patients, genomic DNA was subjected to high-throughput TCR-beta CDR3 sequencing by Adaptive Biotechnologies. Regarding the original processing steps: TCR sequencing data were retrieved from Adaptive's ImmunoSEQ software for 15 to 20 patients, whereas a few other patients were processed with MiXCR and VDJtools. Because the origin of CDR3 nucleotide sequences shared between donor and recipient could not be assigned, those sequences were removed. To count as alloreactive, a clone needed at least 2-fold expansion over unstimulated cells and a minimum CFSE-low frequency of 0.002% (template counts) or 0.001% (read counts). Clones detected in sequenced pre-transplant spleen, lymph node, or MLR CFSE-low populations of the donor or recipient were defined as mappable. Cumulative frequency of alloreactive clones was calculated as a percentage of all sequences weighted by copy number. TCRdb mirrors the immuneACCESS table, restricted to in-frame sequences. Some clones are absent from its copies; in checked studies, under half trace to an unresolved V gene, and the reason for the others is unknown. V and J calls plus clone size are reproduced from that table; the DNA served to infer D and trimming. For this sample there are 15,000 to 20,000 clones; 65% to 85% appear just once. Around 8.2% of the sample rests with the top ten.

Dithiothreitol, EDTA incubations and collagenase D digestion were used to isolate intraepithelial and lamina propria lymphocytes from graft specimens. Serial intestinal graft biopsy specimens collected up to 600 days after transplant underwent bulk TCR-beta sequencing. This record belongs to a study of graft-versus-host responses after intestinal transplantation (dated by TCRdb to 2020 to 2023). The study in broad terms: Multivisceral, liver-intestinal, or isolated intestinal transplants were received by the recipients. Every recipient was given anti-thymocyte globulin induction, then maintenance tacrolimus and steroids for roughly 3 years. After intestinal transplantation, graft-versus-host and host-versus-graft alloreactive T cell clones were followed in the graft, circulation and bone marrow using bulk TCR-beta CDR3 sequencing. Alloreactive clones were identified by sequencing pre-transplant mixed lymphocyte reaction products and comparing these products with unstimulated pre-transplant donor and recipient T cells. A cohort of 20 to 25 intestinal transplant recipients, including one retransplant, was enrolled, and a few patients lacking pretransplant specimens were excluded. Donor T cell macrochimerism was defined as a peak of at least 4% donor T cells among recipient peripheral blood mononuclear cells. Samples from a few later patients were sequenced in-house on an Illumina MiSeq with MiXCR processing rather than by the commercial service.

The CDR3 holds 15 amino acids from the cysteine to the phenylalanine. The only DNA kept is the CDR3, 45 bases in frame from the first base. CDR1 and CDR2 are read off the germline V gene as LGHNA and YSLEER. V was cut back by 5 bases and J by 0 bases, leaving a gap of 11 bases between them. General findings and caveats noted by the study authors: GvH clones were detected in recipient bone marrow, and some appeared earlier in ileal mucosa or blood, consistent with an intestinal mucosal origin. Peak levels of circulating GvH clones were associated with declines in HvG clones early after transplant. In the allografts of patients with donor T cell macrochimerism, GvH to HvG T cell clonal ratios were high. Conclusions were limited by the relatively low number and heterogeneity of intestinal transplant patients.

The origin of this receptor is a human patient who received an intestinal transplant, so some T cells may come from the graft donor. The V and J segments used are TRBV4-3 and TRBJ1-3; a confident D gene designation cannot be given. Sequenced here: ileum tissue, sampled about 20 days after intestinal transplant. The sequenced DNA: TGCGCCAGCAGCACAGACGCGTTCTCTGGAAACACCATATATTTT. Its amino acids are CASSTDAFSGNTIYF.